Listed below are T cell receptor beta chains from one sample, sequenced in a study of blood T cell repertoires in COVID-19. Only in-frame clones appear in the TCRdb table, and some are missing; sequencing was by immunoSEQ multiplex PCR. The sample records approximately 110,000 clones, 75% to 90% being singletons. What was sequenced was peripheral blood. All receptors come from a woman of 80 years or more with COVID-19, enrolled during active disease. CDR3s include the opening cysteine and the closing phenylalanine or tryptophan.

>TRBV5-6|13|TRBJ2-7
CASSPQGRGDQYF
>TRBV28|12|TRBJ1-2
CASSFRGGGYTF
>TRBV28|12|TRBJ1-2
CATSDPNYGYTF
>TRBV7-3|15|TRBJ1-2
CASSLGLAGESGYTF
>TRBV4-1|15|TRBJ1-4
CASSQGVGADEKLFF
>TRBV9|13|TRBJ2-1
CASSVAGGGEQFF
>TRBV6-2/TRBV6-3|15|TRBJ2-7
CASSSLRDRGRGQYF
>TRBV7-9|14|TRBJ1-5
CASSPGTGTQPQHF
>TRBV28|17|TRBJ2-7
CASSLDSQGGIAYEQYF
>TRBV4-2|15|TRBJ2-7
CASSQEDRGPWEQYF
>TRBV9|12|TRBJ2-3
CASSPEADTQYF
>TRBV6-2/TRBV6-3|20|TRBJ2-3
CASSYEGTSGRALVADTQYF
>TRBV24-1|17|TRBJ2-2
CATSDFTRQGRSGELFF
>TRBV19|16|TRBJ1-6
CASSIISGTGGKTLHF
>TRBV5-1|17|TRBJ1-1
CASSQRKGESWDTEAFF
>TRBV27|16|TRBJ1-1
CASTPRPGTSNTEAFF
>TRBV6-6|12|TRBJ1-2
CASSYPETPTLF
>TRBV19|14|TRBJ2-5
CASSITGGGETQYF
>TRBV4-2|14|TRBJ1-5
CASSQEGTGQPQHF
>TRBV4-2|17|TRBJ1-1
CASSQDGQGNPNTEAFF